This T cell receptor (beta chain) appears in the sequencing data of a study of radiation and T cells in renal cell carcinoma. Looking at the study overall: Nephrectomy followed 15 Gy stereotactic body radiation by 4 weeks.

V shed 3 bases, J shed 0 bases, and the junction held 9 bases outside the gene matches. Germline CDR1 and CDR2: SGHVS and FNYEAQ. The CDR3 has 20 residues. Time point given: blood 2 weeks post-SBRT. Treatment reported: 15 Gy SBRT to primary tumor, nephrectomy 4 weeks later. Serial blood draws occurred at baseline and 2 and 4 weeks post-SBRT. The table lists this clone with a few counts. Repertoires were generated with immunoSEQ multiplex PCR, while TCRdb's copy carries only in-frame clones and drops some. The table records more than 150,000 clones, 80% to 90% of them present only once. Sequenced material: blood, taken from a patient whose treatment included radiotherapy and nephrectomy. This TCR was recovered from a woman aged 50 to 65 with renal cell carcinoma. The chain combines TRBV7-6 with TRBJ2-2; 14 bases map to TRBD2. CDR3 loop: CASSFPGLAGVFANTGELFF. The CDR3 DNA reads TGTGCCAGCAGCTTCCCGGGACTAGCGGGGGTGTTCGCGAACACCGGGGAGCTGTTTTTT.